This is a list of T cell receptor beta chains from one sample in a study of OX40 agonist ivuxolimab in advanced cancers. Sequenced by immunoSEQ multiplex PCR; TCRdb stores in-frame clones only, minus some. The table shows tens of thousands of clones, with roughly 85% occurring only once. Source: CD4+ or CD8+ T cells sorted from blood, taken in a trial of the OX40 agonist ivuxolimab. The receptors originated from an adult with an advanced solid tumor such as melanoma, head and neck, liver or kidney cancer. Each CDR3 is given with its conserved first and last residue. Fields, in order: clone size, J gene, V gene, D gene, CDR3 protein, CDR3 DNA. A D gene is named only where the DNA matches it firmly. A row's size may be missing; if present it is once, few, many or a size class.

>-|TRBJ1-1|TRBV5-1|-
CASSLLTGGGTRNTEAFF
TGCGCCAGCAGCTTGCTAACCGGCGGGGGGACCAGGAACACTGAAGCTTTCTTT
>few|TRBJ1-6|TRBV2|-
CASTPVGPSYNSPLHF
TGTGCCAGCACTCCCGTGGGCCCTTCCTATAATTCACCCCTCCACTTT
>once|TRBJ2-1|TRBV28|TRBD2
CASRTSGGARNEQFF
TGTGCCAGCAGGACTAGCGGGGGGGCTCGGAATGAGCAGTTCTTC
>-|TRBJ1-3|TRBV27|-
CASSLGAGNTIYF
TGTGCCAGCAGTTTAGGGGCAGGAAACACCATATATTTT
>-|TRBJ2-7|TRBV6-6|-
CASSFNYEQYF
TGTGCCAGCAGTTTTAACTACGAGCAGTACTTC
>-|TRBJ1-3|TRBV5-1|-
CASSGRSGNTIYF
TGCGCCAGCAGCGGGCGCTCTGGAAACACCATATATTTT
>-|TRBJ1-1|TRBV11-2|TRBD1
CASSLSGGLAEAFF
TGTGCCAGCAGCTTATCAGGGGGCTTGGCTGAAGCTTTCTTT
>-|TRBJ1-2|TRBV6-5|-
CASMDRTILQQSLTF
TGTGCCAGCATGGACAGAACCATTCTGCAGCAAAGTCTCACCTTC
>-|TRBJ1-5|TRBV10-3|-
CAIRAGGSDQPQHF
TGTGCCATCAGGGCGGGGGGTTCCGATCAGCCCCAGCATTTT
>once|TRBJ1-3|TRBV11-2|TRBD1
CASSVDRGNTIYF
TGTGCCAGCAGCGTGGACAGGGGAAACACCATATATTTT
>-|TRBJ1-3|TRBV5-1|-
CASSLQNPGTGNTIYF
TGCGCCAGCAGCTTGCAGAATCCAGGGACTGGAAACACCATATATTTT
>-|TRBJ2-4|TRBV9|-
CASSVGPAKNIQYF
TGTGCCAGCAGCGTAGGCCCAGCCAAAAACATTCAGTACTTC
>-|TRBJ1-1|TRBV19|TRBD1
CASSIKQGPWNTEAFF
TGTGCCAGTAGTATTAAACAGGGGCCATGGAACACTGAAGCTTTCTTT
>-|TRBJ2-3|TRBV7-9|TRBD2
CASIRGADTQYF
TGTGCCAGCATCCGGGGGGCAGATACGCAGTATTTT
>-|TRBJ2-7|TRBV19|TRBD1
CASSPGTGGVYEQYF
TGTGCCAGTAGTCCCGGGACAGGGGGCGTGTACGAGCAGTACTTC
>-|TRBJ2-2|TRBV6-4|-
CASKSGQNTGELFF
TGTGCCAGCAAGTCGGGGCAGAACACCGGGGAGCTGTTTTTT
>once|TRBJ2-3|TRBV2|TRBD2
CASSGGARGNTQYF
TGTGCCAGCAGCGGGGGGGCCCGGGGAAATACGCAGTATTTT